These 2 T cell receptor beta chains share one sample of origin, sequenced in a study of beta chain features in type 1 diabetes. Study findings and constraints: Moderate yet significant TCRB CDR3 shortening was seen in Type 1 diabetes patients in all four CD4+ subsets.

Antigens of these TCRs are unknown. Expressed TCRB transcripts were sequenced because the entire RNA isolate underwent reverse transcription. Some clones are missing from TCRdb's copy, which holds only in-frame ones; the method was immunoSEQ multiplex PCR. The table records 300,000 to 350,000 clones, approximately 9.7% of them present only once. The sample comprised central memory CD4+ T cells from blood. The receptors originated from a young man with type 1 diabetes.

There are a few counts of this clone. This sequence joins TRBV30 and TRBJ2-3, with D unclear. The CDR3 extends over 12 amino acids. Deletions cut 0 bases from V and 4 bases from J, with 5 bases between. From germline, CDR1 is GTSNPN and CDR2 SVGIG (reference sequence). CDR3 protein: CAWSVLADTQYF. Written as DNA, the CDR3 is TGTGCCTGGAGTGTACTGGCAGATACGCAGTATTTT.

In this sample, this clone turned up a few times. One end of the junction fails to match germline, which may point to a read error. The chain uses TRBV6-9 and TRBJ2-4, with 7 bases aligning to TRBD1. This CDR3 has 13 residues. Germline CDR1 reads MNHGY; CDR2 reads SVAAGI. CDR3 nucleotides: TGTGCCAGCAGTCACACGGTCCCGGGACAGACGAGCTTC. This codes for CASSHTVPGQTSF.